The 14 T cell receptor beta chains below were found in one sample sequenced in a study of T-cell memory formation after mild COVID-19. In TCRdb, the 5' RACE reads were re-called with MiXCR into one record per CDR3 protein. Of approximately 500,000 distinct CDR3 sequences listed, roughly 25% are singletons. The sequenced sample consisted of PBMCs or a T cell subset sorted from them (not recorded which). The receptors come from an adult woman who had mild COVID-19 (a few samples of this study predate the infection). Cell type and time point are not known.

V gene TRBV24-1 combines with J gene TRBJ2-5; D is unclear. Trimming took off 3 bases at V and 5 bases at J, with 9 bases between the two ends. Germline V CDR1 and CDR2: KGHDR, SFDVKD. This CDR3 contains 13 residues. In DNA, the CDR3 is TGTGCCACCAGTGATATACCAGAGGAGACCCAGTACTTC. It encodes CATSDIPEETQYF.

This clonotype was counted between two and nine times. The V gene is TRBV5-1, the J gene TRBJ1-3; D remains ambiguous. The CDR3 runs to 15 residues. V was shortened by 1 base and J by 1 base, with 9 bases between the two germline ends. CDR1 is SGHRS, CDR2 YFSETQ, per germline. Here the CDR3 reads CASSLIGESGNTIYF. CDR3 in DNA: TGCGCCAGCAGCTTGATCGGGGAATCTGGAAACACCATATATTTT.

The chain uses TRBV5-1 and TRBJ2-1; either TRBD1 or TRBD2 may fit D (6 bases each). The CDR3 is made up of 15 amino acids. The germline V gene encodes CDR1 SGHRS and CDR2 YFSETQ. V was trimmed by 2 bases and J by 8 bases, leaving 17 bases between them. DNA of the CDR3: TGCGCCAGCAGCTTTACAGGGAGGAGTCGGGATGAGCAGTTCTTC. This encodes CASSFTGRSRDEQFF.

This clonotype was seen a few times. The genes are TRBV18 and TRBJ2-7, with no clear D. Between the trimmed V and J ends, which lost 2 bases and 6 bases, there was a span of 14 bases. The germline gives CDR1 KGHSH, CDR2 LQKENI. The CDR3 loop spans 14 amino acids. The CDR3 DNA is TGTGCCAGCTCACCATCCTCTGGCCGTGGCGAGCAGTACTTC. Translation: CASSPSSGRGEQYF.

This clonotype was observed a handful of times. CDR3 nucleotides: TGCAGTGCTGACTCGCAGGGACTAAACAATGAGCAGTTCTTC. It encodes CSADSQGLNNEQFF. The chain joins TRBV20-1 to TRBJ2-1; 7 bases line up with TRBD2. Trimming cost V 5 bases and J 5 bases; bases outside gene matches: 9. CDR3 length: 14 amino acids. CDR1 DFQATT and CDR2 SNEGSKA come from the germline V gene (reference sequence).

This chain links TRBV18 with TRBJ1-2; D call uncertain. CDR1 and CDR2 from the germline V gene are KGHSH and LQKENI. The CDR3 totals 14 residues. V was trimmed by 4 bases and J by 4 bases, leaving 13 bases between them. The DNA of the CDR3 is TGTGCCAGCTCACAACAAGACGGGGTCTATGGCTACACCTTC. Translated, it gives CASSQQDGVYGYTF.

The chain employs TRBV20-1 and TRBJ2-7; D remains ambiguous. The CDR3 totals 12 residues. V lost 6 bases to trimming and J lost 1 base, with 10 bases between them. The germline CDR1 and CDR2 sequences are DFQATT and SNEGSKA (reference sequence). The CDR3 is CSAYTVSYEQYF. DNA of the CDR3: TGCAGTGCGTATACAGTTTCCTACGAGCAGTACTTC.

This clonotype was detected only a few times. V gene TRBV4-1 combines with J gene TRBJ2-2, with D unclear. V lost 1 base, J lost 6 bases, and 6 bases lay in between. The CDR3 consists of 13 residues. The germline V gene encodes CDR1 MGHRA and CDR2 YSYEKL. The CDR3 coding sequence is TGCGCCAGCAGCCAAGGGACCCCCGGGGAGCTGTTTTTT. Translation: CASSQGTPGELFF.

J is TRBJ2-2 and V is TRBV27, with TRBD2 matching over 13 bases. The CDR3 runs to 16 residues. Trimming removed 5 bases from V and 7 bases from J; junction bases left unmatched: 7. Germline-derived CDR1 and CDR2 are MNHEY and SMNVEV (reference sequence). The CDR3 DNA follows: TGTGCCAGCAGTACTAGCGGGGGGGCTATTATCGGGGAGCTGTTTTTT. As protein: CASSTSGGAIIGELFF.

CDR3 nucleotide sequence: TGTGCCAGCAGCTTAGAACAGGGGTTAAGGCAGCCCCAGCATTTT. Amino acid sequence: CASSLEQGLRQPQHF. V is TRBV7-2 and J is TRBJ1-5, with TRBD1 identical over 7 bases. Per germline, CDR1 SGHTA and CDR2 FQGNSA. The CDR3 extends over 15 amino acids. V trimming: 1 base; J trimming: 7 bases; junction bases outside the gene matches: 7.

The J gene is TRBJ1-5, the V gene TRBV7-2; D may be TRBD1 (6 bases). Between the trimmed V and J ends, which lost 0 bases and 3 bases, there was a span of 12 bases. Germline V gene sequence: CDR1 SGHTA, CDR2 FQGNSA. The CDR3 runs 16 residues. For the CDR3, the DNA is TGTGCCAGCAGCTTAGCGGAGACAGGCTACAATCAGCCCCAGCATTTT. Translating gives CASSLAETGYNQPQHF. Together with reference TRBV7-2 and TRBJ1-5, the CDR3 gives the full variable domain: GAGVSQSPSNKVTEKGKDVELRCDPISGHTALYWYRQSLGQGLEFLIYFQGNSAPDKSGLPSDRFSAERTGGSVSTLTIQRTQQEDSAVYLCASSLAETGYNQPQHFGDGTRLSIL.

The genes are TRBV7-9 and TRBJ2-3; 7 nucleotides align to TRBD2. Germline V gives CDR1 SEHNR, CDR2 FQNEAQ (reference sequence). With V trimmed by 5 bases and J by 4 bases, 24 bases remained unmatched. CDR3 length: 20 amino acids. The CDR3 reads CASSQPTIAGEIMVSDTQYF. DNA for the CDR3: TGTGCCAGCAGCCAACCTACCATCGCGGGAGAAATAATGGTCTCAGATACGCAGTATTTT. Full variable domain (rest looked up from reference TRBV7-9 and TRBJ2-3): DTGVSQNPRHKITKRGQNVTFRCDPISEHNRLYWYRQTLGQGPEFLTYFQNEAQLEKSRLLSDRFSAERPKGSFSTLEIQRTEQGDSAMYLCASSQPTIAGEIMVSDTQYFGPGTRLTVL.

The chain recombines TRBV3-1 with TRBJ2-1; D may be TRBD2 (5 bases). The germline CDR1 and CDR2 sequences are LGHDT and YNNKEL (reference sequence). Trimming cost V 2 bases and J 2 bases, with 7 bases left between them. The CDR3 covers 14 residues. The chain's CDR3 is CASSQLATYNEQFF. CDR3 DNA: TGTGCCAGCAGCCAACTAGCTACCTACAATGAGCAGTTCTTC.

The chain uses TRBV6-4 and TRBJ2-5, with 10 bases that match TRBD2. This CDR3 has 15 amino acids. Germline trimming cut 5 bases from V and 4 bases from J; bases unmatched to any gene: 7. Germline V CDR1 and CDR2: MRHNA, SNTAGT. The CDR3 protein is CASSYLAGEGETQYF. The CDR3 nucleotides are TGTGCCAGCAGTTACCTAGCGGGAGAGGGAGAGACCCAGTACTTC.